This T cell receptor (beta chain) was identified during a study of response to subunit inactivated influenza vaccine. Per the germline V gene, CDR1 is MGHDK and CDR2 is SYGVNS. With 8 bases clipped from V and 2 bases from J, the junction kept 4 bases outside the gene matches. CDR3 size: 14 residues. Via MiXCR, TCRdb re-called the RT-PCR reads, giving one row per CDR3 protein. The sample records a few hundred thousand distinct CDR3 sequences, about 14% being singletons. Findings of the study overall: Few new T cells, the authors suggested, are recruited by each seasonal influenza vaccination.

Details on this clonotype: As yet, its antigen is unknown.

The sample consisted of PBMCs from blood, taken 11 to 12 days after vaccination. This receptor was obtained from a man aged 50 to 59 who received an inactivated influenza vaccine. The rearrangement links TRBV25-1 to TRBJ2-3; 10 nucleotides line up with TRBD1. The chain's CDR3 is CASAGTGVTDTQYF. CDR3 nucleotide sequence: TGTGCCAGCGCCGGGACAGGGGTCACAGATACGCAGTATTTT.